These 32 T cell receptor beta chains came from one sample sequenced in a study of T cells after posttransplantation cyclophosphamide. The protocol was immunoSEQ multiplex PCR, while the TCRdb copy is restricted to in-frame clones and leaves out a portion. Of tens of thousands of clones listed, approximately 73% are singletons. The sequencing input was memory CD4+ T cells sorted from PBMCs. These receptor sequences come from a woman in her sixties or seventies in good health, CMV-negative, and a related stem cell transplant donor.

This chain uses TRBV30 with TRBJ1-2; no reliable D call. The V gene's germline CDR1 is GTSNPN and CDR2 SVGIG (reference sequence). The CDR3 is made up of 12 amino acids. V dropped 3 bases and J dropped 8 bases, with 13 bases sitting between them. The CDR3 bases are TGTGCCTGGAGCTCGACTGTCTGGGGCTACACCTTC. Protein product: CAWSSTVWGYTF.

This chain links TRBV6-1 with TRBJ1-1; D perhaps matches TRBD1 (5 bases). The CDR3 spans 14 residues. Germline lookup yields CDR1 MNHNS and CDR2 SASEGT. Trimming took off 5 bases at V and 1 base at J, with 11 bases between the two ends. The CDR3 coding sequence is TGTGCCAGCAGTCCGGGACTCCAGAACACTGAAGCTTTCTTT. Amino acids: CASSPGLQNTEAFF.

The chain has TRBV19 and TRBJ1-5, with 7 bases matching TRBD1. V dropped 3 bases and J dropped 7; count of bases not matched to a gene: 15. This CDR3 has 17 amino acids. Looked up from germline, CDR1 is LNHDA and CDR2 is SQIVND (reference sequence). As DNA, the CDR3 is TGTGCCAGTAGTATCCACCGAAGACAGGGTGTAAGACAGCCCCAGCATTTT. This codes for CASSIHRRQGVRQPQHF.

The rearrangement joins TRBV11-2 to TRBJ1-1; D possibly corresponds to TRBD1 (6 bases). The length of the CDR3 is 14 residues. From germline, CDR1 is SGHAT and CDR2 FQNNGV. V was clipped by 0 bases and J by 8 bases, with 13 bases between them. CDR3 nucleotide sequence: TGTGCCAGCAGCTTAGATCCCGGACAGAGCGAAGCTTTCTTT. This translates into CASSLDPGQSEAFF.

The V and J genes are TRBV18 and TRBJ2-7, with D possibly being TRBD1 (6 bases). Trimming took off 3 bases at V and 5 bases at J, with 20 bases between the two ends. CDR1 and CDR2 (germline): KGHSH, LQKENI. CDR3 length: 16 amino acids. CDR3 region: CASSPWDKGNGDEQYF. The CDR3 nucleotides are TGTGCCAGCTCACCTTGGGACAAAGGGAACGGGGACGAGCAGTACTTC.

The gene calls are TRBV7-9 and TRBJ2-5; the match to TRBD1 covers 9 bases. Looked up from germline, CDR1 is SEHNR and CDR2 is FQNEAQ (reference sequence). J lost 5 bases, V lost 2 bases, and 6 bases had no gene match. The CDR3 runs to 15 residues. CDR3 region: CASSLSTGGFETQYF. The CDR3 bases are TGTGCCAGCAGCTTAAGCACAGGGGGCTTTGAGACCCAGTACTTC.

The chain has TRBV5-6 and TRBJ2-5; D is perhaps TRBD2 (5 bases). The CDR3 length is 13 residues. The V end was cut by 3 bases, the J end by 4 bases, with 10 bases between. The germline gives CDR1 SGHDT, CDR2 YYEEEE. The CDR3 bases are TGTGCCAGCAGCTCGGGCGGAGGAGAGACCCAGTACTTC. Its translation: CASSSGGGETQYF.

CDR3 sequence reads: CASSLADRTYGYTF. CDR3 coding DNA: TGTGCCAGCAGCTTGGCCGACAGGACATATGGCTACACCTTC. The chain links TRBV5-6 to TRBJ1-2, with D perhaps matching TRBD1 (6 bases). In germline, CDR1 is SGHDT, CDR2 YYEEEE. V was clipped by 0 bases and J by 5 bases, with 11 bases between them. The CDR3 consists of 14 residues.

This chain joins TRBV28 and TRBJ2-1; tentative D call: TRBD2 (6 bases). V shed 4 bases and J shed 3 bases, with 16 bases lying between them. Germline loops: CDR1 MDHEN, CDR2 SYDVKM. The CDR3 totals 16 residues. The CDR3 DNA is TGTGCCAGCAGTTCACCCGGGATGCGGGACTACAATGAGCAGTTCTTC. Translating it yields CASSSPGMRDYNEQFF. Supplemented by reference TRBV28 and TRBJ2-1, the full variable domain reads DVKVTQSSRYLVKRTGEKVFLECVQDMDHENMFWYRQDPGLGLRLIYFSYDVKMKEKGDIPEGYSVSREKKERFSLILESASTNQTSMYLCASSSPGMRDYNEQFFGPGTRLTVL.

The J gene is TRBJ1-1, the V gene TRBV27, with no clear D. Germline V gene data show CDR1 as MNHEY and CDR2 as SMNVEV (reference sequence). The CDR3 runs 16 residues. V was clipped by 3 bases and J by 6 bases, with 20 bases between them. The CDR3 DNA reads TGTGCCAGCAGTTTTACCCCAAACGGGAGGGTCTCTGAAGCTTTCTTT. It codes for CASSFTPNGRVSEAFF.

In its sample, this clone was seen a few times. CDR3 loop: CASSVIAGGPTDTQYF. As DNA, the CDR3 is TGTGCCAGCAGCGTCATAGCGGGGGGGCCGACAGATACGCAGTATTTT. This chain uses TRBV9 with TRBJ2-3; 11 bases map to TRBD2. After removal of 2 bases from V and 3 bases from J, the junction contained 5 bases not matched to a gene. The CDR3 sequence is 16 residues long. Germline CDR1 is SGDLS and CDR2 is YYNGEE.

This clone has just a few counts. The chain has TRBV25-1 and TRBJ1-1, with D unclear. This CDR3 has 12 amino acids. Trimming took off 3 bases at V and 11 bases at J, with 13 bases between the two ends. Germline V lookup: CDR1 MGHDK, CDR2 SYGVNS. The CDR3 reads CASSDLLGGAFF. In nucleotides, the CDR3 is TGTGCCAGCAGTGATTTGCTGGGAGGTGCTTTCTTT.

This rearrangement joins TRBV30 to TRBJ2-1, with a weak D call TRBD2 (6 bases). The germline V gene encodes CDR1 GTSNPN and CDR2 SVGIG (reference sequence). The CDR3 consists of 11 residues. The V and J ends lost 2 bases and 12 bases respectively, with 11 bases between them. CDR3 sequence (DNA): TGTGCCTGGAGTTCTACTAGCTCGCAGTTCTTC. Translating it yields CAWSSTSSQFF.

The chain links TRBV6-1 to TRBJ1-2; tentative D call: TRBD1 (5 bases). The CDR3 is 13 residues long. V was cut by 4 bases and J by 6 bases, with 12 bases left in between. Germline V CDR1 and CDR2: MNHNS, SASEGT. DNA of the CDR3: TGTGCCAGCAGTGTCAGGGTCTGGGATGGCTACACCTTC. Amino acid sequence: CASSVRVWDGYTF.

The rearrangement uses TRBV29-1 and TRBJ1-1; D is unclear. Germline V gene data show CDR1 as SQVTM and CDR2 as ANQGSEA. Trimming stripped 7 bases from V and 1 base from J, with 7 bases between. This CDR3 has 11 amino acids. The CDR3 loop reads CSAAPNTEAFF. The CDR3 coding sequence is TGCAGCGCCGCGCCGAACACTGAAGCTTTCTTT.

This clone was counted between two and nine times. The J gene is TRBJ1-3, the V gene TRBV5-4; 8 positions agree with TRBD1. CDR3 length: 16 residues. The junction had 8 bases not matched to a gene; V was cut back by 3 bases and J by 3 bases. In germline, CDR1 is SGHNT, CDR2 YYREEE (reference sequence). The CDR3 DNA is TGTGCCAGCAGCTATGGACAGGGATTAGGTGGAAACACCATATATTTT. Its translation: CASSYGQGLGGNTIYF.

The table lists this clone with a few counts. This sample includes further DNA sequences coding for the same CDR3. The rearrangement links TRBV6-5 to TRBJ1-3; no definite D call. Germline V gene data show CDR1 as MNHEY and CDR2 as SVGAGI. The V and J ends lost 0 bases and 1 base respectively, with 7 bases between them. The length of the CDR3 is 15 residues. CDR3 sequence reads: CASSYSRGSGNTIYF. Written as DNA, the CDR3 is TGTGCCAGCAGTTACTCGAGAGGTTCTGGAAACACCATATATTTT.

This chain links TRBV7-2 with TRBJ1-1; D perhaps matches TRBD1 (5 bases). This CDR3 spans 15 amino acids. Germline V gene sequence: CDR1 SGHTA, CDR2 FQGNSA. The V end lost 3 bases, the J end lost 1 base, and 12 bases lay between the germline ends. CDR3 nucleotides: TGTGCCAGCAGCTTTAGCAGGGCTACGAACACTGAAGCTTTCTTT. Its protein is CASSFSRATNTEAFF.

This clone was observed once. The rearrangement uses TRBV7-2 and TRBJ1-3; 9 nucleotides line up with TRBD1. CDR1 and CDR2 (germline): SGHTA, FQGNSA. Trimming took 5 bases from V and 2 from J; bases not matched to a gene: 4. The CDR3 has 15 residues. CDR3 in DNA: TGTGCCAGCAGCCTCACAGGGGGCGCTGGAAACACCATATATTTT. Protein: CASSLTGGAGNTIYF.

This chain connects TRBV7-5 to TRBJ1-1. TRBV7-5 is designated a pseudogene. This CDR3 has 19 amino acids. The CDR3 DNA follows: TGTGCCAGAAGCTTAAGGGTAGTGACGAGGGCTGATGATGACACTGAAGCTTTCTTT. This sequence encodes CARSLRVVTRADDDTEAFF.

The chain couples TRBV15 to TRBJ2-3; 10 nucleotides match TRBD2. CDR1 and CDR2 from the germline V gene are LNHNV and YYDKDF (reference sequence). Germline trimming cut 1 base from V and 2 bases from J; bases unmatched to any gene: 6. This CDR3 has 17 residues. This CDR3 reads CATSRGGLAEITDTQYF. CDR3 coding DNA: TGTGCCACCAGCAGAGGCGGACTAGCGGAGATCACAGATACGCAGTATTTT.

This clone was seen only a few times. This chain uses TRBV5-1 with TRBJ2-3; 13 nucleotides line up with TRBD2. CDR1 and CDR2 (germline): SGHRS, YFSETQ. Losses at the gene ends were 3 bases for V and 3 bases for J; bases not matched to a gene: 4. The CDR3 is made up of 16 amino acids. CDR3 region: CASSSRLAGGTDTQYF. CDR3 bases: TGCGCCAGCAGCTCGAGACTAGCGGGGGGAACAGATACGCAGTATTTT.

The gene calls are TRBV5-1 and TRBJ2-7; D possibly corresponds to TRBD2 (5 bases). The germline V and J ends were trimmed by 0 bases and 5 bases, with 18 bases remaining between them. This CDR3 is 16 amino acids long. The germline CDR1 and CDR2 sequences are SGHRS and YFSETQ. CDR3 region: CASSLVVGVRGNEQYF. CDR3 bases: TGCGCCAGCAGCTTGGTTGTCGGGGTTAGAGGTAACGAGCAGTACTTC. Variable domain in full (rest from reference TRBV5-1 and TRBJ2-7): KAGVTQTPRYLIKTRGQQVTLSCSPISGHRSVSWYQQTPGQGLQFLFEYFSETQRNKGNFPGRFSGRQFSNSRSEMNVSTLELGDSALYLCASSLVVGVRGNEQYFGPGTRLTVT.

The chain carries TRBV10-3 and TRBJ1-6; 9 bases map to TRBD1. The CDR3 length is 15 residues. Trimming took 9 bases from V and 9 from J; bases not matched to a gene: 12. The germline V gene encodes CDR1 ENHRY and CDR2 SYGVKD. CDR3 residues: CAITRQGGTGSPLHF. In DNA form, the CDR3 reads TGTGCCATTACAAGACAGGGGGGAACAGGTTCACCCCTCCACTTT.

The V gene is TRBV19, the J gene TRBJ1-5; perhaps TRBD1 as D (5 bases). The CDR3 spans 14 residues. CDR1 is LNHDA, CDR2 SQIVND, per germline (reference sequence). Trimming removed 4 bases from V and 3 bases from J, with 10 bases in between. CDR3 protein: CASSTREINQPQHF. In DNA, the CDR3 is TGTGCCAGTAGTACCAGGGAAATCAATCAGCCCCAGCATTTT.

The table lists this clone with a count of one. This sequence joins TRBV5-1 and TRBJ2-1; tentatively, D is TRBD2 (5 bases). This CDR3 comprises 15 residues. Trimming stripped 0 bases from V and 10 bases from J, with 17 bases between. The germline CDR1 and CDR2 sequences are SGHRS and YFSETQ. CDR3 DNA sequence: TGCGCCAGCAGCTTGGCGAGCGGCGCATCGAAAGAGCAGTTCTTC. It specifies CASSLASGASKEQFF.

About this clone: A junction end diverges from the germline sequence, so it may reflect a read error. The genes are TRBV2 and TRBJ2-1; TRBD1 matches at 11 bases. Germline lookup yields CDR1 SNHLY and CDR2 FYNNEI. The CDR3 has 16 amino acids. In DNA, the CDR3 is TGTGCCAGCAGCGAAGCTCCGGGACAGGGGGGGAGCGAGCAGTTCTTC. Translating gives CASSEAPGQGGSEQFF.

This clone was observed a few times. The CDR3 region has the DNA TGTGCCAGCAGACCCGGACTAGCGGGAGTCAGCTCCTACGAGCAGTACTTC. Translated: CASRPGLAGVSSYEQYF. The rearrangement joins TRBV27 to TRBJ2-7; TRBD2 matches 13 bases. J was trimmed by 0 bases and V by 6 bases; bases with no gene match: 8. The CDR3 has 17 amino acids. Germline loops: CDR1 MNHEY, CDR2 SMNVEV (reference sequence).

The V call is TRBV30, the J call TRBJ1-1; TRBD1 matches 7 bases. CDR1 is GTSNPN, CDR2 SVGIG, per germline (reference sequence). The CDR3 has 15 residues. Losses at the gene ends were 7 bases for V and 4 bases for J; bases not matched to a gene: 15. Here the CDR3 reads CASHRTGARATEAFF. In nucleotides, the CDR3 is TGTGCCTCACACAGAACAGGGGCCAGGGCCACTGAAGCTTTCTTT.

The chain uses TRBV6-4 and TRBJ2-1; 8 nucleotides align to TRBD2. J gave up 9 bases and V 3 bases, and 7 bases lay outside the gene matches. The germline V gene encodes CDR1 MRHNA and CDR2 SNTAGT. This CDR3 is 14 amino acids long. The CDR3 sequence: CASSEALAGREQFF. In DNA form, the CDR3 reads TGTGCCAGCAGTGAGGCTTTAGCGGGACGTGAGCAGTTCTTC.

The CDR3 region is CAISGFPIQGNEQFF. CDR3 nucleotides: TGTGCCATCAGTGGATTTCCGATCCAGGGTAATGAGCAGTTCTTC. The chain links TRBV10-3 to TRBJ2-1; D possibly corresponds to TRBD1 (5 bases). V lost 4 bases and J lost 7, with 17 bases in between. The germline V gene has CDR1 ENHRY and CDR2 SYGVKD. This CDR3 is 15 amino acids long.

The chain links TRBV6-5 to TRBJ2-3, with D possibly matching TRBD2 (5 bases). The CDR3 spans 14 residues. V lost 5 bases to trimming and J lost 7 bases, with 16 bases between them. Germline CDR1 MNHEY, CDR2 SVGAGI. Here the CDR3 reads CASSTPRETHTQYF. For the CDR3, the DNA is TGTGCCAGCAGTACACCAAGGGAGACTCATACGCAGTATTTT.